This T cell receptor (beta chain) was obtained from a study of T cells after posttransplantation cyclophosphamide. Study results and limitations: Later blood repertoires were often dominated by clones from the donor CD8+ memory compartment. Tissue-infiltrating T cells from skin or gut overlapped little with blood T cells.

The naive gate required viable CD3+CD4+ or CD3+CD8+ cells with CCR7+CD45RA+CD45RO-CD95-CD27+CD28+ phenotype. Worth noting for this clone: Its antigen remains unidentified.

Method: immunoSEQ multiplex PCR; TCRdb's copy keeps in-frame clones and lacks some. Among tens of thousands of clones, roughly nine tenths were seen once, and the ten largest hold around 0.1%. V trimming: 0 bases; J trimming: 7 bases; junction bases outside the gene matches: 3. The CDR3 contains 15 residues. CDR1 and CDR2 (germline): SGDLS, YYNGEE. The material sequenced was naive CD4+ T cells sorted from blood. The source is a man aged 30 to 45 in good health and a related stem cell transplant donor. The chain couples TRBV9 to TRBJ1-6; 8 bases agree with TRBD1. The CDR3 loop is CASSVGGQVNSPLHF. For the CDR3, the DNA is TGTGCCAGCAGCGTAGGGGGACAGGTGAATTCACCCCTCCACTTT.